The 24 T cell receptor beta chains given below trace back to one sample, sequenced in a study of breast tumors, draining lymph nodes, adjacent tissues. Breast cancer patients provided tissue from their axillary draining lymph nodes. TCRdb processed the multiplex PCR reads anew with MiXCR; each CDR3 protein has one entry. The sample records about 120,000 distinct CDR3 sequences, around 20% being singletons. The material sequenced was axillary lymph node tissue. Receptors originate from a female donor with breast cancer. Some clones in this sample may be carry-over from other donors' samples.

This clonotype was observed at least ten times. V usage is TRBV19 and J usage is TRBJ2-1; D possibly corresponds to TRBD1 (6 bases). This CDR3 region has 13 residues. Trimming took 6 bases from V and 4 from J, leaving 10 bases between them. CDR1 LNHDA and CDR2 SQIVND come from the germline V gene (reference sequence). The CDR3 bases are TGTGCCAGTAGGCAGGGGCAATACAATGAGCAGTTCTTC. Translation: CASRQGQYNEQFF.

This clonotype was observed many times. The chain is built from TRBV7-2 and TRBJ2-1; tentative D call: TRBD1 (6 bases). Germline CDR1 SGHTA, CDR2 FQGNSA. The CDR3 has 17 amino acids. V shed 1 base and J shed 0 bases, with 13 bases lying between them. Here the CDR3 reads CASSLGFGQSSYNEQFF. The CDR3 nucleotides read TGTGCCAGCAGCTTAGGGTTCGGACAGAGCTCCTACAATGAGCAGTTCTTC.

This clonotype was recorded many times. The rearrangement uses TRBV5-1 and TRBJ1-5; D perhaps matches TRBD1 (6 bases). Germline CDR1 is SGHRS and CDR2 is YFSETQ. The CDR3 totals 15 residues. V was clipped by 0 bases and J by 6 bases, with 13 bases between them. CDR3 DNA sequence: TGCGCCAGCAGCTTGGAGGGGGATTTGAGTCAGCCCCAGCATTTT. Translated: CASSLEGDLSQPQHF.

This clonotype was counted many times. This rearrangement joins TRBV20-1 to TRBJ2-2, with a tentative D call TRBD1 (5 bases). The V and J ends lost 0 bases and 6 bases respectively, with 11 bases between them. In germline, CDR1 is DFQATT, CDR2 SNEGSKA (reference sequence). CDR3 length: 14 amino acids. The CDR3 region is CSARDFAGPGELFF. CDR3 DNA: TGCAGTGCTAGAGATTTCGCAGGGCCCGGGGAGCTGTTTTTT.

This clonotype showed up just a few times. The chain uses TRBV7-9 and TRBJ2-1; 13 bases are shared with TRBD2. This CDR3 has 16 amino acids. Germline trimming cut 5 bases from V and 8 bases from J; bases unmatched to any gene: 9. Germline V gene sequence: CDR1 SEHNR, CDR2 FQNEAQ (reference sequence). The CDR3 region has the DNA TGTGCCAGCAGCCAAGTGGGACTAGCGGGATCCTATGAGCAGTTCTTC. This codes for CASSQVGLAGSYEQFF. The full variable domain, with the rest looked up from reference TRBV7-9 and TRBJ2-1, is DTGVSQNPRHKITKRGQNVTFRCDPISEHNRLYWYRQTLGQGPEFLTYFQNEAQLEKSRLLSDRFSAERPKGSFSTLEIQRTEQGDSAMYLCASSQVGLAGSYEQFFGPGTRLTVL.

This clonotype showed up many times. The gene calls are TRBV4-1 and TRBJ1-3, with D possibly TRBD1 on 5 matching bases. The CDR3 extends over 14 amino acids. Germline values: CDR1 MGHRA, CDR2 YSYEKL. The V end was cut by 6 bases, the J end by 0 bases, with 9 bases between. CDR3 nucleotide sequence: TGCGCCAGCAGTGGGGCAGCCTCTGGAAACACCATATATTTT. Translated, it gives CASSGAASGNTIYF.

This clonotype came up a few times. For the CDR3, the DNA is TGTGCCAGCAGTACCCAGGTTTTGGGCCAGCCCCAGCATTTT. It codes for CASSTQVLGQPQHF. The V gene is TRBV6-2 or TRBV6-3, the J gene TRBJ1-5; D not certain. Trimming shortened V by 5 bases and J by 7 bases, and 15 bases separated the two germline ends. Germline V gives CDR1 MNHEY, CDR2 SVGEGT. The CDR3 loop spans 14 amino acids.

This clonotype was seen many times. The chain recombines TRBV7-3 with TRBJ2-1; 9 positions agree with TRBD2. CDR1 SGHTA and CDR2 FQGTGA come from the germline V gene. The CDR3 contains 15 residues. Trimming removed 5 bases from V and 2 bases from J; junction bases left unmatched: 4. The CDR3 protein is CASSPSGETYNEQFF. Written as DNA, the CDR3 is TGTGCCAGCAGCCCTAGCGGGGAAACCTACAATGAGCAGTTCTTC. Based on the CDR3 plus reference TRBV7-3 and TRBJ2-1, the full variable domain is GAGVSQTPSNKVTEKGKYVELRCDPISGHTALYWYRQSLGQGPEFLIYFQGTGAADDSGLPNDRFFAVRPEGSVSTLKIQRTERGDSAVYLCASSPSGETYNEQFFGPGTRLTVL.

Turning to this clonotype: Since a much larger clone is just one base distant, this may be a read error. The chain recombines TRBV7-2 with TRBJ2-3, with 10 bases aligning to TRBD2. The germline gives CDR1 SGHTA, CDR2 FQGNSA. There are 14 residues in the CDR3. The CDR3 spells CANSTSGNVDTQYF. The CDR3 region has the DNA TGTGCCAACAGCACTAGCGGGAATGTAGATACGCAGTATTTT. Looking up the rest from reference TRBV7-2 and TRBJ2-3 gives the full variable domain: GAGVSQSPSNKVTEKGKDVELRCDPISGHTALYWYRQSLGQGLEFLIYFQGNSAPDKSGLPSDRFSAERTGGSVSTLTIQRTQQEDSAVYLCANSTSGNVDTQYFGPGTRLTVL.

This clonotype was observed many times. V gene TRBV15 combines with J gene TRBJ2-1; 7 nucleotides match TRBD1. V was pared by 1 base and J by 9 bases, with 9 bases of the junction left unmatched. The CDR3 has 15 amino acids. Germline V gene sequence: CDR1 LNHNV, CDR2 YYDKDF (reference sequence). The CDR3 DNA reads TGTGCCACCAGCAGAGCGAGCCACAGGGGAAGTGAGCAGTTCTTC. Amino acid sequence: CATSRASHRGSEQFF.

This clonotype was seen at least ten times. The CDR3 DNA follows: TGTGCCACCAGCAGACAGGGGAGTAATGAAAAACTGTTTTTT. Translated, it gives CATSRQGSNEKLFF. The gene calls are TRBV15 and TRBJ1-4, with D possibly TRBD1 on 6 matching bases. This CDR3 spans 14 amino acids. V shed 2 bases and J shed 4 bases, with 8 bases lying between them. Germline assignment: CDR1 LNHNV and CDR2 YYDKDF (reference sequence). Full variable domain (outside the CDR3, taken from reference TRBV15 and TRBJ1-4): DAMVIQNPRYQVTQFGKPVTLSCSQTLNHNVMYWYQQKSSQAPKLLFHYYDKDFNNEADTPDNFQSRRPNTSFCFLDIRSPGLGDTAMYLCATSRQGSNEKLFFGSGTQLSVL.

This clonotype showed up many times. The V and J genes are TRBV7-3 and TRBJ2-1; TRBD2 agrees at 9 bases. The CDR3 totals 15 residues. The trim removed 4 bases at V and 5 bases at J, leaving 6 bases unmatched. From germline, CDR1 is SGHTA and CDR2 FQGTGA. CDR3 sequence: CASSSGGGADNEQFF. The CDR3 region has the DNA TGTGCCAGCAGCTCGGGCGGGGGGGCAGACAATGAGCAGTTCTTC.

This clonotype appeared many times. The chain combines TRBV9 with TRBJ2-1; 12 bases map to TRBD2. CDR1 and CDR2 (germline): SGDLS, YYNGEE. The CDR3 contains 15 residues. The trim removed 4 bases at V and 8 bases at J, leaving 7 bases unmatched. CDR3 in DNA: TGTGCCAGCAGCCCGGGACTAGCGGGTAATTATGAGCAGTTCTTC. It specifies CASSPGLAGNYEQFF.

This clonotype was seen at least ten times. This chain connects TRBV20-1 to TRBJ2-5; no reliable D call. Germline V CDR1 and CDR2: DFQATT, SNEGSKA (reference sequence). The CDR3 is 10 residues long. V was clipped by 6 bases and J by 3 bases, with 5 bases between them. The CDR3 here is CSAVEETQYF. The CDR3 coding sequence is TGCAGTGCCGTAGAAGAGACCCAGTACTTC.

Ten or more counts support this clonotype. The rearrangement links TRBV20-1 to TRBJ2-2, with D unresolved. V was trimmed by 8 bases and J by 5 bases, leaving 15 bases between them. The germline V gene encodes CDR1 DFQATT and CDR2 SNEGSKA (reference sequence). The CDR3 spans 13 residues. CDR3 sequence (DNA): TGCAGTTCCAGGCCAGCCCAGACCGGGGAGCTGTTTTTT. Its translation: CSSRPAQTGELFF.

This clonotype was seen more than once but under ten times. This chain joins TRBV20-1 and TRBJ2-6, with TRBD1 identical over 9 bases. V was clipped by 5 bases and J by 3 bases; unmatched bases: 8. In germline, CDR1 is DFQATT, CDR2 SNEGSKA (reference sequence). This CDR3 is 16 amino acids long. The CDR3 loop reads CSAPGTGIFGANVLTF. The CDR3 DNA reads TGCAGTGCTCCCGGGACAGGGATCTTTGGGGCCAACGTCCTGACTTTC.

This clonotype has at least ten counts. Compared with germline, one end of the junction differs, possibly owing to a read error. The chain combines TRBV5-8 with TRBJ2-3; TRBD2 aligns across 10 bases. The CDR3 is made up of 15 amino acids. CDR1 is SGHTS, CDR2 YDEGEE, per germline. The CDR3 protein is CASSLTSGSTDTQYF. In DNA, the CDR3 is TGCGCCAGCAGCTTGACTAGCGGGAGCACAGATACGCAGTATTTT.

This clonotype has just a few counts. The chain combines TRBV20-1 with TRBJ1-1; D is perhaps TRBD1 (5 bases). CDR3 length equals 12 residues. Looked up from germline, CDR1 is DFQATT and CDR2 is SNEGSKA (reference sequence). Trimming pared 0 bases from V and 10 bases from J, leaving 12 bases between. The CDR3 here is CSARDGGLIAFF. The CDR3 nucleotides read TGCAGTGCTAGAGATGGGGGACTGATAGCTTTCTTT.

This clonotype appeared a few times. The chain has TRBV4-2 and TRBJ2-2; 8 bases map to TRBD2. Germline lookup yields CDR1 LGHNA and CDR2 YNFKEQ. This CDR3 is 17 amino acids long. Trimming at V came to 1 base and at J to 0 bases, leaving 4 bases not matched to a gene. CDR3 in DNA: TGTGCCAGCAGCCAAGCTCGTAGCGGGGCGAACACCGGGGAGCTGTTTTTT. Amino acid sequence: CASSQARSGANTGELFF.

Note on this clonotype: At one end, the junction sequence differs from germline, possibly due to a read error. The chain carries TRBV20-1 and TRBJ2-7; the D is unclear. This CDR3 has 13 amino acids. Germline CDR1 DFQATT, CDR2 SNEGSKA (reference sequence). This CDR3 is CSAREEGPYEQHF. The CDR3 nucleotides read TGCAGTGCTAGAGAGGAAGGGCCTTACGAGCAGCACTTC.

This clonotype was observed many times. The rearrangement joins TRBV7-2 to TRBJ1-4; D remains unclear. Deletions cut 6 bases from V and 5 bases from J, with 10 bases between. The CDR3 totals 13 residues. Germline V CDR1 and CDR2: SGHTA, FQGNSA. CDR3 sequence: CASRLRANEKLFF. CDR3 nucleotide sequence: TGTGCCAGCAGGCTAAGAGCAAATGAAAAACTGTTTTTT. Supplemented by reference TRBV7-2 and TRBJ1-4, the full variable domain reads GAGVSQSPSNKVTEKGKDVELRCDPISGHTALYWYRQSLGQGLEFLIYFQGNSAPDKSGLPSDRFSAERTGGSVSTLTIQRTQQEDSAVYLCASRLRANEKLFFGSGTQLSVL.

This clonotype was seen repeatedly, ten times or more. The chain has TRBV29-1 and TRBJ2-3, with D possibly matching TRBD1 (5 bases). Germline loops: CDR1 SQVTM, CDR2 ANQGSEA. V shed 7 bases and J shed 1 base, with 12 bases lying between them. The CDR3 has 13 residues. The CDR3 is CSGEDIGTDTQYF. In nucleotides, the CDR3 is TGCAGCGGAGAGGACATCGGCACAGATACGCAGTATTTT.

This clonotype was picked up many times. The rearrangement uses TRBV3-1 and TRBJ1-5, with 12 nucleotides matching TRBD1. In germline, CDR1 is LGHDT, CDR2 YNNKEL (reference sequence). V was pared by 5 bases and J by 4 bases, with 6 bases of the junction left unmatched. CDR3 length equals 16 residues. The CDR3 protein is CASSGGTGGTNQPQHF. CDR3 sequence (DNA): TGTGCCAGCAGCGGAGGGACAGGGGGCACAAATCAGCCCCAGCATTTT.

This clonotype has at least ten counts. The chain has TRBV12-3 or TRBV12-4 and TRBJ2-3, with TRBD2 matching over 9 bases. The junction had 6 bases not matched to a gene; V was cut back by 6 bases and J by 2 bases. The CDR3 is made up of 15 amino acids. DNA of the CDR3: TGTGCCAGCAGAAGGCCTAGCGGGAACACAGATACGCAGTATTTT. Protein: CASRRPSGNTDTQYF.